The entry below gives a single T cell receptor beta chain sequence along with its context. This sample stems from a study of OX40 agonist ivuxolimab in advanced cancers. Profiled with immunoSEQ multiplex PCR; TCRdb holds only in-frame clones, not every one. The table includes fewer than 40,000 clones, roughly 87% detected once. The germline V gene encodes CDR1 SGHTA and CDR2 FQGTGA. This CDR3 spans 15 amino acids. V lost 2 bases to trimming and J lost 2 bases; unmatched junction nucleotides: 5. Sequenced material: CD4+ or CD8+ T cells sorted from blood, taken in a trial of the OX40 agonist ivuxolimab. The chain uses TRBV7-3 and TRBJ2-5; 7 bases map to TRBD2. The sequence was obtained from an adult with an advanced solid tumor such as melanoma, head and neck, liver or kidney cancer. CDR3 DNA: TGTGCCAGCAGCTTAGGCGGGGGACCTCAAGAGACCCAGTACTTC. It yields the protein CASSLGGGPQETQYF.